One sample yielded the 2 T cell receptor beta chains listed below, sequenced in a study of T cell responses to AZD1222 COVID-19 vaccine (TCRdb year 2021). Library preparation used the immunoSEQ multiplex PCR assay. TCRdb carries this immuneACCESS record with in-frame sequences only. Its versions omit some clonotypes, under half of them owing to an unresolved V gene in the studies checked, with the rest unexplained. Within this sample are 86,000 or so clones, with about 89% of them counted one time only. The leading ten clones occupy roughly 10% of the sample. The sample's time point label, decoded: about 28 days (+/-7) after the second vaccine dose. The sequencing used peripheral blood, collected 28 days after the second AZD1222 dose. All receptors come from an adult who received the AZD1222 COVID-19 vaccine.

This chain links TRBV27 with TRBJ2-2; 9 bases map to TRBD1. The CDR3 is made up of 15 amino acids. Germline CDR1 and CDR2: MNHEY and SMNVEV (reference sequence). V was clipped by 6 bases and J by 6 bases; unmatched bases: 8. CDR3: CASRRDRVGAGELFF. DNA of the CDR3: TGTGCCAGCAGAAGGGACAGGGTGGGGGCCGGGGAGCTGTTTTTT.

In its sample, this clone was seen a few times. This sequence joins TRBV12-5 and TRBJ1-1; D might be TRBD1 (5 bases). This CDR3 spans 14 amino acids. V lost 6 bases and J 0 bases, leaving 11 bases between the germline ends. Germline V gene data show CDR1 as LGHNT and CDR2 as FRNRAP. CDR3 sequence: CASGPGHLNTEAFF. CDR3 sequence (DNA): TGTGCTAGTGGCCCCGGACACCTGAACACTGAAGCTTTCTTT.